The entry that follows covers one TCR beta chain sequence. Assay used: immunoSEQ multiplex PCR; TCRdb lists only in-frame clones, some missing. Of about 380,000 clones in the sample, around 89% were seen once. This entry belongs to a study of blood T cell repertoires in COVID-19. Study details: In each case, the material was cDNA or gDNA derived from T cells, B-cell-depleted T cells, or PBMCs.

The sample taken for sequencing was PBMCs or T cells enriched from blood (not recorded which). This receptor was identified in a woman under 30 who had recovered from COVID-19.

The CDR3 region has the DNA TGTGCCAGCAGTGAGACTGACTATGGCTACACCTTC. This sequence encodes CASSETDYGYTF. This chain connects TRBV2 to TRBJ1-2; D not certain. The germline V gene encodes CDR1 SNHLY and CDR2 FYNNEI. The CDR3 has 12 amino acids. The V end lost 3 bases, the J end lost 3 bases, and 5 bases lay between the germline ends.